This T cell receptor (beta chain) appears in the sequencing data of a study of T cells in Graves' hyperthyroidism and ophthalmopathy. Study-wide results and caveats: Most clonotypes expanded in the thyroid (above 0.001) were also present in blood.

This clonotype was seen repeatedly, ten times or more. The antigen is unknown. Germline V gene sequence: CDR1 SGDLS, CDR2 YYNGEE. The CDR3 is 13 residues long. V lost 9 bases, J lost 8 bases, and 11 bases stayed unmatched. Amplification of TCR beta CDR3 regions was performed using RNA transcripts as template. When the TCR CDR3 underwent first-round RT-PCR, the HTBI primer set was used. TCRdb fed the multiplex PCR reads into MiXCR, producing one record per CDR3 protein. The sample contains hundreds of thousands of distinct CDR3 sequences, around 24% of which appear only once. Sample: blood. This sequence joins TRBV9 and TRBJ1-2; TRBD1 matches 9 bases. This TCR was recovered from a woman aged 30 to 39 with Graves' ophthalmopathy. This CDR3 is CATSNRGRWGYTF. The DNA of the CDR3 is TGTGCCACCTCAAACAGGGGGCGTTGGGGCTACACCTTC. The full variable domain, rest sourced from reference TRBV9 and TRBJ1-2, is DSGVTQTPKHLITATGQRVTLRCSPRSGDLSVYWYQQSLDQGLQFLIQYYNGEERAKGNILERFSAQQFPDLHSELNLSSLELGDSALYFCATSNRGRWGYTFGSGTRLTVV.